What follows are 30 T cell receptor beta chains derived from one specimen sequenced in a study of tumor-infiltrating lymphocytes in primary liver carcinoma. Researchers generated TCR beta cDNA from roughly 520 ng of total RNA, relying on a constant-region primer. Three nested multiplex PCR rounds, a slightly modified ARM-PCR method, built the TCR beta libraries. Two initial PCR rounds of ten to eleven cycles each paired TRBV1-TRBV30 forward primers with a C-beta reverse primer. TCRdb processed the multiplex PCR reads anew with MiXCR; each CDR3 protein has one entry. The sample records about 310,000 distinct CDR3 sequences, 50% to 75% being singletons. Unsorted whole blood yielded blood RNA, and germline DNA was extracted as well. Source material: peripheral blood. The receptors stem from a woman aged 25-40 years with primary liver carcinoma and hepatitis B virus infection.

As regards this clonotype: A clone one base away is much larger, so this may be a read error. V and J are TRBV6-5 and TRBJ2-1, with TRBD2 matching over 8 bases. The CDR3 consists of 15 residues. V was pared by 5 bases and J by 4 bases, with 7 bases of the junction left unmatched. The germline V gene has CDR1 MNHEY and CDR2 SVGAGI. CDR3 sequence reads: CASSILAGAYNEQFF. The CDR3 DNA reads TGTGCCAGCAGTATCCTAGCGGGTGCGTACAATGAGCAGTTCTTC.

This clonotype has ten or more counts. V usage is TRBV6-2 or TRBV6-3 and J usage is TRBJ2-1; 7 bases line up with TRBD2. The germline CDR1 and CDR2 sequences are MNHEY and SVGEGT. Trimming removed 2 bases from V and 9 bases from J; junction bases left unmatched: 13. CDR3 length: 16 residues. CDR3 coding DNA: TGTGCCAGCAGTTACGGGATCCGAGGGACTACAAGTGAGCAGTTCTTC. Protein product: CASSYGIRGTTSEQFF.

Of note for this clonotype: This could be a read error, since a much larger clone is one nucleotide away. The J gene is TRBJ2-4, the V gene TRBV29-1; weak D call: TRBD2 (5 bases). This CDR3 comprises 14 residues. Germline assignment: CDR1 SQVTM and CDR2 ANQGSEA. CDR3 DNA: TGCAGCGTAAGACCCAGCGGAGCCAAAAACATTCCGTACTTC. Protein product: CSVRPSGAKNIPYF.

The chain recombines TRBV12-3 or TRBV12-4 with TRBJ1-5, with D maybe TRBD1 (6 bases). The CDR3 runs 16 residues. The germline V and J ends were trimmed by 5 bases and 4 bases, with 18 bases remaining between them. The CDR3 reads CASSELGAGVNQPQHF. The CDR3 DNA reads as TGTGCCAGCAGTGAGTTAGGGGCAGGGGTTAATCAGCCCCAGCATTTT.

As to this clonotype: At one end the junction does not follow the germline gene, possibly because of a read error. This chain joins TRBV6-1 and TRBJ1-1; D uncertain. Germline assignment: CDR1 MNHNS and CDR2 SASEGT. This CDR3 comprises 13 residues. The CDR3 spells CASSEKGNTEVFF. DNA of the CDR3: TGTGCCAGCAGTGAAAAAGGGAACACTGAAGTTTTCTTT.

The genes are TRBV28 and TRBJ2-3, with D tentatively TRBD1 or TRBD2 (5 bases each). V was clipped by 1 base and J by 0 bases, with 11 bases between them. Germline CDR1 MDHEN, CDR2 SYDVKM. CDR3 size: 16 residues. The CDR3 nucleotides read TGTGCCAGCAGTTTATTTGGGGGTGTTAGCACAGATACGCAGTATTTT. It codes for CASSLFGGVSTDTQYF.

This clonotype was counted a few times. The rearrangement joins TRBV4-2 to TRBJ2-1; TRBD2 might be the D (6 bases). CDR1 is LGHNA and CDR2 is YNFKEQ in the germline V gene. Trimming left V 0 bases short and J 6 bases short, with 15 bases between. CDR3 length: 16 amino acids. CDR3 loop: CASSQETGGPVNEQFF. The CDR3 DNA is TGTGCCAGCAGCCAAGAAACCGGGGGACCGGTCAATGAGCAGTTCTTC.

CDR3 in amino acids: CASRTGSGKAFF. The CDR3 coding sequence is TGTGCCAGCCGAACAGGGTCGGGTAAAGCTTTCTTT. This chain links TRBV13 with TRBJ1-1; D may be TRBD1 (6 bases). CDR1 and CDR2 (germline): PRHDT, FYEKMQ (reference sequence). Trimming removed 8 bases from V and 9 bases from J, with 16 bases in between. The CDR3 length is 12 residues.

Worth noting for this clonotype: A read error is likely, as this CDR3 ends without the conserved phenylalanine or tryptophan. This rearrangement joins TRBV11-1 to TRBJ2-1, with TRBD2 identical over 7 bases. Germline CDR1 reads SGHAT; CDR2 reads FQDESV (reference sequence). The CDR3 sequence is 15 residues long. CDR3 protein: CASSFSAGAYNEQFL. The CDR3 coding sequence is TGTGCCAGTAGCTTTTCGGCGGGAGCATACAATGAGCAGTTCCTC.

At least ten counts were recorded for this clonotype. The genes are TRBV29-1 and TRBJ2-7, with D tentatively TRBD1 or TRBD2 (5 bases each). V was shortened by 4 bases and J by 1 base, with 20 bases between the two germline ends. Germline V gives CDR1 SQVTM, CDR2 ANQGSEA. This CDR3 is 16 amino acids long. The CDR3 sequence is CSVGSTGPQLSYEQYF. CDR3 bases: TGCAGCGTTGGGAGCACGGGACCGCAGCTTTCCTACGAGCAGTACTTC.

Note on this clonotype: This may stem from a read error, because a much larger clone lies one nucleotide away. The chain links TRBV6-1 to TRBJ1-2; D gene uncertain. Germline CDR1 and CDR2: MNHNS and SASEGT. The length of the CDR3 is 15 residues. CDR3 in DNA: TGTGCCAGCGGTGAAGGGTTGGCTAGAGGGTATGGCTACACCTTC. Translating it yields CASGEGLARGYGYTF.

A word on this clonotype: An end of the junction differs from the germline gene, which may be a read error. The CDR3 region is CVSRRTGSSYGYTF. The CDR3 DNA sequence: TGCGTCAGCAGACGTACCGGGAGTAGTTATGGCTACACCTTC. This chain uses TRBV4-1 with TRBJ1-2; D gene uncertain. This CDR3 has 14 residues. Germline lookup yields CDR1 MGHRA and CDR2 YSYEKL.

A remark on this clonotype: Just one base apart from a much larger clone, this may be a read error. This chain uses TRBV4-3 with TRBJ2-3; D unclear. Germline CDR1 is LGHNA and CDR2 is YSLEER. The CDR3 sequence is 14 residues long. V gave up 2 bases and J gave up 5 bases, with 11 bases separating them. Here the CDR3 reads CASSQWSLRDTQYF. CDR3 coding DNA: TGCGCCAGCAGCCAATGGAGTTTGAGAGATACGCAGTATTTT.

The chain employs TRBV12-3 or TRBV12-4 and TRBJ2-1; 11 bases align to TRBD2. The ends lost 3 bases at V and 9 bases at J; junction bases unmatched: 10. The CDR3 totals 16 residues. DNA for the CDR3: TGTGCCAGCAGTTTCACACTAGCGGGGGTGGGAGGTGAGCAGTTCTTC. As protein: CASSFTLAGVGGEQFF.

The V gene is TRBV28, the J gene TRBJ2-2, with D unresolved. The V gene's germline CDR1 is MDHEN and CDR2 SYDVKM. The V end lost 3 bases, the J end lost 6 bases, and 11 bases lay between the germline ends. The CDR3 extends over 14 amino acids. The CDR3 bases are TGTGCCAGCAGTTTCCAGGAGATCGCCGGGGAGCTGTTTTTT. This codes for CASSFQEIAGELFF.

A remark on this clonotype: A clone one base away is much larger, so this may be a read error. This chain joins TRBV12-3 or TRBV12-4 and TRBJ2-1; TRBD2 aligns across 8 bases. The length of the CDR3 is 14 residues. For the CDR3, the DNA is TGTGTCAGCAGTGTCGGGACTAGGGGTAATGAGCAGTTCTTC. Translation: CVSSVGTRGNEQFF.

This clonotype was recorded a few times. V usage is TRBV14 and J usage is TRBJ2-3; 9 positions agree with TRBD2. CDR3 length equals 14 residues. The V segment lost 4 bases and the J segment 5 bases; nucleotides outside the gene matches: 4. Looked up from germline, CDR1 is SGHDN and CDR2 is FVKESK. This CDR3 is CASSRGSGGDTQYF. CDR3 DNA: TGTGCCAGCAGCCGGGGTAGCGGGGGAGATACGCAGTATTTT.

In its sample, this clonotype was seen many times. The chain couples TRBV6-5 to TRBJ1-2; D is unclear. The CDR3 contains 13 residues. V lost 3 bases and J lost 5, with 10 bases in between. Germline assignment: CDR1 MNHEY and CDR2 SVGAGI. CDR3 region: CASSYRFNYGYTF. CDR3 coding DNA: TGTGCCAGCAGTTATAGGTTCAATTATGGCTACACCTTC.

In this sample, this clonotype turned up many times. The chain couples TRBV6-1 to TRBJ2-1; TRBD2 might be the D (6 bases). Germline assignment: CDR1 MNHNS and CDR2 SASEGT. Deletions cut 6 bases from V and 8 bases from J, with 20 bases between. The CDR3 runs to 15 residues. The DNA for the CDR3 is TGTGCCAGCAGGGGCCGCGCTGCGGGGAAGTATGAGCAGTTCTTC. Translating gives CASRGRAAGKYEQFF.

The table lists this clonotype with a few counts. A much larger clone differs from this one at a single base, so this may be a read error. V gene TRBV12-3 or TRBV12-4 combines with J gene TRBJ2-7; D is unclear. This CDR3 region has 12 residues. CDR3 sequence: CASGFGAYEQYF. In DNA, the CDR3 is TGTGCCAGCGGTTTCGGCGCCTACGAGCAGTACTTC.

This clonotype was counted at least ten times. V usage is TRBV11-2 and J usage is TRBJ2-2, with TRBD2 matching over 10 bases. CDR3 length equals 16 residues. Germline values: CDR1 SGHAT, CDR2 FQNNGV. Trimming at V came to 3 bases and at J to 4 bases, leaving 5 bases not matched to a gene. In DNA, the CDR3 is TGTGCCAGCAGCTTGAAGGGACTAGCGAGCACCGGGGAGCTGTTTTTT. Translating gives CASSLKGLASTGELFF. The complete variable domain, with remaining parts taken from reference TRBV11-2 and TRBJ2-2, reads EAGVAQSPRYKIIEKRQSVAFWCNPISGHATLYWYQQILGQGPKLLIQFQNNGVVDDSQLPKDRFSAERLKGVDSTLKIQPAKLEDSAVYLCASSLKGLASTGELFFGEGSRLTVL.

Only a few counts were recorded for this clonotype. The chain carries TRBV6-2 or TRBV6-3 and TRBJ1-1, with D uncertain. CDR1 is MNHEY and CDR2 is SVGEGT in the germline V gene. This CDR3 spans 14 amino acids. V lost 8 bases to trimming and J lost 4 bases, with 17 bases between them. The CDR3 bases are TGTGCCAGCTTCGGCGTCCGTGAGAGCACTGAAGCTTTCTTT. Amino acid sequence: CASFGVRESTEAFF.

The chain is built from TRBV7-8 and TRBJ2-3; the D gene could be TRBD1 or TRBD2 (5 bases each). Trimming cost V 5 bases and J 2 bases, with 14 bases left between them. Per germline, CDR1 SGHVS and CDR2 FQNEAQ. CDR3 length: 15 residues. The chain's CDR3 is CASSRTGLNTDTQYF. CDR3 in DNA: TGTGCCAGCAGCCGGACGGGGCTAAACACAGATACGCAGTATTTT.

This clonotype appeared a single time. One end of the junction is discordant with germline, which a read error may explain. This chain links TRBV4-3 with TRBJ2-2; 9 bases agree with TRBD2. The CDR3 spans 16 residues. Germline V gene lookup returns CDR1 LGHNA and CDR2 YSLEER. CDR3 amino acids: CASSQGGAGGPGELLF. DNA for the CDR3: TGCGCCAGCAGTCAAGGGGGAGCGGGAGGTCCCGGGGAGCTGTTGTTT.

This clonotype showed up just a few times. The rearrangement joins TRBV6-2 or TRBV6-3 to TRBJ2-5; D uncertain. This CDR3 is 14 amino acids long. Trimming took 0 bases from V and 7 from J, leaving 12 bases between them. The germline CDR1 and CDR2 sequences are MNHEY and SVGEGT. The CDR3 nucleotides read TGTGCCAGCAGTTACTCCGGTCTACAGAGGACCCAGTACTTC. Amino acid sequence: CASSYSGLQRTQYF.

This clonotype was detected a few times. The chain couples TRBV14 to TRBJ2-7; D not certain. Deletions cut 0 bases from V and 4 bases from J, with 13 bases between. The CDR3 has 15 residues. Per the germline V gene, CDR1 is SGHDN and CDR2 is FVKESK. The CDR3 protein is CASSQDTVVRYEQYF. The DNA for the CDR3 is TGTGCCAGCAGCCAAGATACGGTAGTACGGTACGAGCAGTACTTC. Filled out from reference TRBV14 and TRBJ2-7, the complete variable domain reads EAGVTQFPSHSVIEKGQTVTLRCDPISGHDNLYWYRRVMGKEIKFLLHFVKESKQDESGMPNNRFLAERTGGTYSTLKVQPAELEDSGVYFCASSQDTVVRYEQYFGPGTRLTVT.

A note on this clonotype: An end of the junction differs from the germline gene, which may be a read error. The chain employs TRBV4-2 and TRBJ2-1, with D perhaps TRBD1 (6 bases). The CDR3 contains 16 residues. CDR1 LGHNA and CDR2 YNFKEQ come from the germline V gene. The CDR3: CASSQDRQGSYNERFF. As DNA, the CDR3 is TGTGCCAGCAGCCAAGACCGCCAGGGGTCCTACAATGAGCGGTTCTTC.

This clonotype came up once. The conserved final phenylalanine or tryptophan is absent from the CDR3, which likely points to a read error. It is unclear where the CDR3 begins or ends on the DNA, so no DNA is shown, and the CDR3 is as TCRdb lists it. The rearrangement uses TRBV6-1 and TRBJ2-7; TRBD2 is the table's D call, not checked against the DNA. The V gene's germline CDR1 is MNHNS and CDR2 SASEGT. The CDR3 length is 11 residues, termini included. The CDR3 spells CATTSGINPYL.

Turning to this clonotype: One end of the junction fails to match germline, which may point to a read error. The rearrangement links TRBV6-6 to TRBJ2-5; tentatively, D is TRBD1 (5 bases). This CDR3 region has 11 residues. Germline loops: CDR1 MNHNY, CDR2 SVGAGI (reference sequence). CDR3 sequence: CARREPETQYF. The CDR3 DNA follows: TGTGCCCGCAGGGAACCGGAGACCCAGTACTTC.

Comment on this clonotype: Sequence at one end of the junction differs from germline and may be a read error. The chain joins TRBV4-3 to TRBJ2-7; D remains ambiguous. CDR1 is LGHNA, CDR2 YSLEER, per germline. This CDR3 is built from 15 residues. The CDR3 nucleotides are TGCGTCAGCAGCCAAGATATGGCTGCCACTTACGAGCAGTACTTC. Amino acids: CVSSQDMAATYEQYF.